This is a list of T cell receptor beta chains from one sample in a study of T cell repertoires in cytomegalovirus infection. These receptors have no known antigen. One entry per CDR3 protein, called by TCRdb with MiXCR from the reads. The repertoire holds roughly 990,000 distinct CDR3 sequences, with approximately 31% as singletons. Sequenced material: cultured CD8+ T cells from PBMCs, taken from culture after CMV antigen stimulation. Source of these receptors: a human donor in good health (CMV status not recorded). Some clones in this sample may be carry-over from other donors' samples. The CDR3 runs from the conserved cysteine through the conserved F or W. D genes are given only for firm matches. A clone size is listed for some rows: how often the clone was seen (once, few, many), or a class if it is expanded.

>NA|12|TRBJ1-2|NA|TRBV7-9
TGTGCCAGCAGCCCCCAGATGATGGTTGGTACCTTC
CASSPQMMVGTF
>NA|14|TRBJ1-5|NA|TRBV20-1
TGCAGTGCTTATGACATGTATAGCAATCAGCCCCAGCATTTT
CSAYDMYSNQPQHF
>NA|15|TRBJ1-1|NA|TRBV14
TGTGCCAGCAGCCAAGATCTTGGGGCGAACACTGAAGCTTTCTTT
CASSQDLGANTEAFF
>many|15|TRBJ2-1|NA|TRBV7-2
TGTGCCAGCAGCTTAAGGGACGAGCCCTACAATGAGCAGTTCTTC
CASSLRDEPYNEQFF
>many|14|TRBJ2-7|TRBD1|TRBV5-6
TGTGCCAGCAGTACAGGGACAGGGGTCTACGAGCAGTACTTC
CASSTGTGVYEQYF
>few|13|TRBJ1-1|NA|TRBV27
TGTGCCAGCAGTTCGGGAAGGCTCCTTGAAGCTTTCTTT
CASSSGRLLEAFF
>NA|13|TRBJ1-5|NA|TRBV19
TGTGCCAGTAGTGGGACTGCCCATCAGCCCCAGCATTTT
CASSGTAHQPQHF
>few|13|TRBJ1-4|NA|TRBV9
TGTGCCAGCAGCGTAGGGGAACGCAGAAAACTGTTTTTT
CASSVGERRKLFF
>NA|14|TRBJ2-7|NA|TRBV19
TGTGCCAGTAGCACTCTTGATTGGACCTACGAGCAGTACTTC
CASSTLDWTYEQYF
>few|19|TRBJ2-3|NA|TRBV6-5
TGTGCCAGCAGTTACTCAGGGGTAGCGGACCTCGTTAGCACAGATACGCAGTATTTT
CASSYSGVADLVSTDTQYF
>few|15|TRBJ1-5|NA|TRBV6-5
TGTGCCAGCAGTTTAATAAGTGATAGCAATCAGCCCCAGCATTTT
CASSLISDSNQPQHF
>NA|16|TRBJ1-2|NA|TRBV4-3
TGCGCCAGCAGCCAAGAGGCGCGAAACAGGGTCTATGGCTACACCTTC
CASSQEARNRVYGYTF
>many|17|TRBJ1-1|NA|TRBV7-8
TGTGCCAGCAGCTTATATGCCCGGCGGGGCGGGGACACTGAAGCTTTCTTT
CASSLYARRGGDTEAFF
>NA|15|TRBJ1-2|TRBD1|TRBV7-6
TGTGCCAGCAGCTTAGCGGAGGGGGCGCACTATGGCTACACCTTC
CASSLAEGAHYGYTF
>NA|18|TRBJ1-3|TRBD1|TRBV7-9
TGTGCCAGCAGCTCGAAGGTCCCGGGACAGGGCTCGAGAAACACCATATATTTT
CASSSKVPGQGSRNTIYF
>NA|15|TRBJ1-1|TRBD1|TRBV7-9
TGTGCCAGCAGCATAAAGACAGGGAAAGGCACTGAAGCTTTCTTT
CASSIKTGKGTEAFF
>NA|13|TRBJ2-3|NA|TRBV25-1
TGTGCCAGCAGTGGGGGGCTGATAGATACGCAGTATTTT
CASSGGLIDTQYF
>many|16|TRBJ1-5|NA|TRBV7-8
TGTGCCAGCAGCTTAGCGGGGTGGGGCAGCAATCAGCCCCAGCATTTT
CASSLAGWGSNQPQHF
>few|17|TRBJ1-1|NA|TRBV6-2/TRBV6-3
TGTGCCAGCAGCCGCTTAAGTAAACGGGGGCGGGACACTGAAGCTTTCTTT
CASSRLSKRGRDTEAFF
>few|16|TRBJ2-1|NA|TRBV7-6
TGTGCCAGCAGCCCCTCACACTGGAGCTCCTACAATGAGCAGTTCTTC
CASSPSHWSSYNEQFF
>NA|17|TRBJ1-3|NA|TRBV7-9
TGTGCCAGCAGCTCCGAGAACCAGGGGAACTCTGGAAACACCATATATTTT
CASSSENQGNSGNTIYF
>NA|14|TRBJ1-2|TRBD1|TRBV6-1
TGTGCCAGCACTTTCACAGGGGCTGGCTATGGCTACACCTTC
CASTFTGAGYGYTF
>few|13|TRBJ2-1|NA|TRBV28
TGTGCCAGCATTGGTGAGGCCTACAATGAGCAGTTCTTC
CASIGEAYNEQFF
>many|16|TRBJ1-5|TRBD1|TRBV7-2
TGTGCCAGCAGCTTAGAGATAGGGACAGGGGCTCAGCCCCAGCATTTT
CASSLEIGTGAQPQHF
>many|14|TRBJ2-2|NA|TRBV7-6
TGTGCCAGCAGCTTAATGGGAAACACCGGGGAGCTGTTTTTT
CASSLMGNTGELFF
>NA|14|TRBJ2-5|NA|TRBV15
TGTGCCACCAGCAGTGGGACGGCCCAAGAGACCCAGTACTTC
CATSSGTAQETQYF
>NA|15|TRBJ1-2|TRBD1|TRBV19
TGTGCCAGTACCGACAGGGGCCTTCGGAACTATGGCTACACCTTC
CASTDRGLRNYGYTF
>few|16|TRBJ2-3|NA|TRBV7-6
TGTGCCAGCAGCTTAGCGGCAGGGGGGCCCACAGATACGCAGTATTTT
CASSLAAGGPTDTQYF
>many|17|TRBJ2-3|TRBD2|TRBV7-2
TGTGCCAGCAGCTTACTAGGCGGGGGGCTTATCACAGATACGCAGTATTTT
CASSLLGGGLITDTQYF
>NA|17|TRBJ2-5|NA|TRBV20-1
TGCAGTGCTAGAGGGGTAACCAGGTCACCGACTCGGGAGACCCAGTACTTC
CSARGVTRSPTRETQYF
>few|12|TRBJ2-1|NA|TRBV5-8
TGTGCCAGCAGCCGCCGCTGGACAGAGCAGTTCTTC
CASSRRWTEQFF
>few|15|TRBJ1-4|TRBD1|TRBV27
TGTGCCAGTGCTATGACAGGGGGCGCCGGTGAAAAACTGTTTTTT
CASAMTGGAGEKLFF
>NA|14|TRBJ2-1|TRBD2|TRBV27
TGTGCCAGCTGGCCGGGACTAGCAGGCAATGAGCAGTTCTTC
CASWPGLAGNEQFF
>many|19|TRBJ2-3|NA|TRBV7-2
TGTGCCAGCAGCGAAGGACCCCCACAGGAGCCCCTTAGCACAGATACGCAGTATTTT
CASSEGPPQEPLSTDTQYF
>NA|12|TRBJ2-1|NA|TRBV24-1
TGTGCCACCAATCGGTCCGACAATGAGCAGTTCTTC
CATNRSDNEQFF
>NA|14|TRBJ1-1|TRBD1|TRBV7-2
TGTGCCAGCAGCTTAGACAGGGGGGCAGAAGAAGCTTTCTTT
CASSLDRGAEEAFF
>few|13|TRBJ1-1|TRBD1|TRBV28
TGTGCCACTTCGAGGGGGCCGAACACTGAAGCTTTCTTT
CATSRGPNTEAFF
>NA|12|TRBJ2-4|NA|TRBV6-6
TGTGCCAGCATGACCTATGTAAACATTCAGTACTTC
CASMTYVNIQYF
>few|13|TRBJ1-1|NA|TRBV19
TGTGCCAGTAGTCACCATTCAAACACTGAAGCTTTCTTT
CASSHHSNTEAFF
>few|13|TRBJ1-3|NA|TRBV7-9
TGTGCCAGCAGCCAGAAGTGGGGAAACACCATATATTTT
CASSQKWGNTIYF
>NA|14|TRBJ1-5|NA|TRBV6-6
TGTGCCACCGACGACCGGGTCGCGAATCAGCCCCAGCATTTT
CATDDRVANQPQHF
>many|15|TRBJ2-2|NA|TRBV12-5
TGTGCTAGTGGTTTGGGCAAGACAGAAACCGGGGAGCTGTTTTTT
CASGLGKTETGELFF
>once|11|TRBJ1-2|NA|TRBV29-1
TGCAGCGTCTTTGCTAACTATGGCTACACCTTC
CSVFANYGYTF
>NA|16|TRBJ2-5|TRBD2|TRBV20-1
TGCAGTGCTAGAGTCGTTCCGGGACTAGCGGGCGAGACCCAGTACTTC
CSARVVPGLAGETQYF
>few|13|TRBJ2-1|NA|TRBV7-2
TGTGCCAGCAGCTACTTACCCGGGAATGAGCAGTTCTTC
CASSYLPGNEQFF
>NA|14|TRBJ2-1|NA|TRBV28
TGTGCCAGCAGTGGGACGTATGATTACAATGAGCAGTTCTTC
CASSGTYDYNEQFF
>many|15|TRBJ2-3|TRBD1|TRBV14
TGTGCCAGCAGCCAAGTGGCCGGGACAGCAGATACGCAGTATTTT
CASSQVAGTADTQYF
>few|17|TRBJ1-3|NA|TRBV7-2
TGTGCCAGCAGCCCCACCGGGGGGGGCAACTCTGGAAACACCATATATTTT
CASSPTGGGNSGNTIYF
>many|13|TRBJ2-1|NA|TRBV12-3/TRBV12-4
TGTGCCAGCAGTTTAGCGAGCTACAATGAGCAGTTCTTC
CASSLASYNEQFF
>once|14|TRBJ1-2|NA|TRBV20-1
TGCAGTGCCCAAGGGCAGTACTTCGACTATGGCTACACCTTC
CSAQGQYFDYGYTF
>few|14|TRBJ2-5|TRBD1|TRBV6-1
TGTGCCAGCAGCGGGACAGGGGGACAAGAGACCCAGTACTTC
CASSGTGGQETQYF
>NA|18|TRBJ2-7|TRBD2|TRBV5-1
TGCGCCAGCAGCGGACGGACTAGCGGGGGCCCGAGCTCCTACGAGCAGTACTTC
CASSGRTSGGPSSYEQYF
>few|14|TRBJ2-1|NA|TRBV29-1
TGCAGCGTTGGCCGGGACACCCAGTACAATGAGCAGTTCTTC
CSVGRDTQYNEQFF
>many|14|TRBJ2-7|NA|TRBV7-6
TGTGCCAGCAGCTTAGGAGGGTTCCTCTACGAGCAGTACTTC
CASSLGGFLYEQYF
>NA|15|TRBJ1-5|NA|TRBV24-1
TGTGCCACCAGTGATCGCGACAGAATCGGTCAGCCCCAGCATTTT
CATSDRDRIGQPQHF
>few|14|TRBJ2-3|NA|TRBV6-2/TRBV6-3
TGTGCCAGCAGTCTCCCCCCCGAAGCTGATACGCAGTATTTT
CASSLPPEADTQYF